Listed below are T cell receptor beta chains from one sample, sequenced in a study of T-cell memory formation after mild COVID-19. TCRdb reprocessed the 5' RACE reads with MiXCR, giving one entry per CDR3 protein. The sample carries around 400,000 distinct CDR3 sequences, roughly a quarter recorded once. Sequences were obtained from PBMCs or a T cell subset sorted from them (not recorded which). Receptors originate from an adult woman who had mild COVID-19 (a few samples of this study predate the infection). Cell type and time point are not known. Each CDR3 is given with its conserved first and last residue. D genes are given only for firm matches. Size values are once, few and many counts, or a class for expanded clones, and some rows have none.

CDR3nt: TGCAGCGCTACGACAGGTGATAGCAATCAGCCCCAGCATTTT; CDR3aa: CSATTGDSNQPQHF; d_gene: .; abundance: few; j_gene: TRBJ1-5; v_gene: TRBV29-1
CDR3nt: TGTGCCAGCAGCTTAAGCGGGACAGATGAAAAACTGTTTTTT; CDR3aa: CASSLSGTDEKLFF; d_gene: TRBD1; abundance: .; j_gene: TRBJ1-4; v_gene: TRBV7-9
CDR3nt: TGTGCCATCAGTGAATCTGACCCTAGGGATACGCAGTATTTT; CDR3aa: CAISESDPRDTQYF; d_gene: .; abundance: few; j_gene: TRBJ2-3; v_gene: TRBV10-3
CDR3nt: TGTGCCAGCAGTTACATCAGGGGGCCGAATGAGCAGTTCTTC; CDR3aa: CASSYIRGPNEQFF; d_gene: TRBD1; abundance: few; j_gene: TRBJ2-1; v_gene: TRBV6-2/TRBV6-3
CDR3nt: TGTGCCAGCAGGATCGAAGGACTCCCCCTAGAGGATGAGCAGTTCTTC; CDR3aa: CASRIEGLPLEDEQFF; d_gene: .; abundance: few; j_gene: TRBJ2-1; v_gene: TRBV6-2/TRBV6-3
CDR3nt: TGTGCCAGCAGTTCCAGACTCCAGCAGTTCTTC; CDR3aa: CASSSRLQQFF; d_gene: .; abundance: few; j_gene: TRBJ2-1; v_gene: TRBV27
CDR3nt: TGCGCCAGCAGCTTTGGACAGGGGCACGACGAGCAGTACTTC; CDR3aa: CASSFGQGHDEQYF; d_gene: TRBD1; abundance: .; j_gene: TRBJ2-7; v_gene: TRBV5-1
CDR3nt: TGCGCCAGCAGTCAGGGGACCCGAGGTGGGGACACTGAAGCTTTCTTT; CDR3aa: CASSQGTRGGDTEAFF; d_gene: .; abundance: .; j_gene: TRBJ1-1; v_gene: TRBV23-1
CDR3nt: TGTGCCAGCAGTTACTCCTTAGCCAGGACCGATGAGCAGTTCTTC; CDR3aa: CASSYSLARTDEQFF; d_gene: .; abundance: .; j_gene: TRBJ2-1; v_gene: TRBV6-5
CDR3nt: TGCGCCAGCAGCCTGGACAGGGCCAAAAACATTCAGTACTTC; CDR3aa: CASSLDRAKNIQYF; d_gene: TRBD1; abundance: few; j_gene: TRBJ2-4; v_gene: TRBV5-1
CDR3nt: TGTGCCAGCAGTTACTCGATTGTTTCAGGGCAAGATGGCTACACCTTC; CDR3aa: CASSYSIVSGQDGYTF; d_gene: .; abundance: .; j_gene: TRBJ1-2; v_gene: TRBV6-2/TRBV6-3
CDR3nt: TGTGCCAGCAGCGTGTGGACTAGCGGGAGGGGAAACACCGGGGAGCTGTTTTTT; CDR3aa: CASSVWTSGRGNTGELFF; d_gene: TRBD2; abundance: .; j_gene: TRBJ2-2; v_gene: TRBV5-6
CDR3nt: TGTGCCAGCAGCTCGGGACTAGGGCTCTACGAGCAGTACTTC; CDR3aa: CASSSGLGLYEQYF; d_gene: TRBD2; abundance: .; j_gene: TRBJ2-7; v_gene: TRBV7-2
CDR3nt: TGTGCCAGCACTTCCTACAACTTTGAGCAGTTCTTC; CDR3aa: CASTSYNFEQFF; d_gene: .; abundance: many; j_gene: TRBJ2-1; v_gene: TRBV25-1
CDR3nt: TGTGCCAGCAGCTTAGTTGATCAGAACACTGAAGCTTTCTTT; CDR3aa: CASSLVDQNTEAFF; d_gene: .; abundance: .; j_gene: TRBJ1-1; v_gene: TRBV7-2
CDR3nt: TGTGCCACAGGGTCCGGAAACACCATATATTTT; CDR3aa: CATGSGNTIYF; d_gene: .; abundance: .; j_gene: TRBJ1-3; v_gene: TRBV24-1
CDR3nt: TGTGCCAGCAGTCCCTCCGCCTTCACTGAAGCTTTCTTT; CDR3aa: CASSPSAFTEAFF; d_gene: .; abundance: few; j_gene: TRBJ1-1; v_gene: TRBV5-6
CDR3nt: TGTGCCAGCAGCTTAGCTACCTCATTCGGGACAGGGGGCGGCGGCTACACCTTC; CDR3aa: CASSLATSFGTGGGGYTF; d_gene: TRBD1; abundance: .; j_gene: TRBJ1-2; v_gene: TRBV7-8
CDR3nt: TGCGCCAGCAGCTTGGGGGCGGGTTGGGATCAGCCCCAGCATTTT; CDR3aa: CASSLGAGWDQPQHF; d_gene: .; abundance: .; j_gene: TRBJ1-5; v_gene: TRBV5-1
CDR3nt: TGCGCCAGCAGCCCACTACCGGGGGATTTTTACGAGCAGTACTTC; CDR3aa: CASSPLPGDFYEQYF; d_gene: .; abundance: few; j_gene: TRBJ2-7; v_gene: TRBV4-1
CDR3nt: TGCGCCAGCAGCCCTACAAGGGTTTTAGGTCTTGCGGATGAAAAACTGTTTTTT; CDR3aa: CASSPTRVLGLADEKLFF; d_gene: .; abundance: few; j_gene: TRBJ1-4; v_gene: TRBV5-1
CDR3nt: TGTGCCAGCAGCGTAATTAGCGGGGATGAGCAGTTCTTC; CDR3aa: CASSVISGDEQFF; d_gene: TRBD2; abundance: few; j_gene: TRBJ2-1; v_gene: TRBV9
CDR3nt: TGTGCCAGCAGTACACAGGGGTTCTCTGAAGCTTTCTTT; CDR3aa: CASSTQGFSEAFF; d_gene: TRBD1; abundance: .; j_gene: TRBJ1-1; v_gene: TRBV12-3/TRBV12-4
CDR3nt: TGTGCCATCAGTGATCAGGGACTGGCCAAGAATGAGCAGTTCTTC; CDR3aa: CAISDQGLAKNEQFF; d_gene: .; abundance: .; j_gene: TRBJ2-1; v_gene: TRBV10-3
CDR3nt: TGCGCCAGCAGCTTGGAAACCCCCACCGGGGAGCTGTTTTTT; CDR3aa: CASSLETPTGELFF; d_gene: .; abundance: .; j_gene: TRBJ2-2; v_gene: TRBV5-1
CDR3nt: TGTGCCACCAGTGAAGCCGGGAGCGCCTACGAGCAGTACTTC; CDR3aa: CATSEAGSAYEQYF; d_gene: .; abundance: .; j_gene: TRBJ2-7; v_gene: TRBV24-1
CDR3nt: TGCAGTGCTAGTAACTCTGGGCCCCAGAGCACAGATACGCAGTATTTT; CDR3aa: CSASNSGPQSTDTQYF; d_gene: .; abundance: .; j_gene: TRBJ2-3; v_gene: TRBV20-1
CDR3nt: TGTGCCAGCAGCCAAACGGCAGGACTTGAGAACACTGAAGCTTTCTTT; CDR3aa: CASSQTAGLENTEAFF; d_gene: .; abundance: .; j_gene: TRBJ1-1; v_gene: TRBV3-1
CDR3nt: TGTGCCAGCAGCCAAGATTCTGGACAGGGGGCTGAGGACACTGAAGCTTTCTTT; CDR3aa: CASSQDSGQGAEDTEAFF; d_gene: TRBD1; abundance: few; j_gene: TRBJ1-1; v_gene: TRBV3-1
CDR3nt: TGTGCCAGCAGCTCGGGACAGCCCACCGGGGAGCTGTTTTTT; CDR3aa: CASSSGQPTGELFF; d_gene: TRBD1; abundance: few; j_gene: TRBJ2-2; v_gene: TRBV7-3
CDR3nt: TGTGCCAGCAGCTTAACTCAGGAAGCTTTCTTT; CDR3aa: CASSLTQEAFF; d_gene: .; abundance: .; j_gene: TRBJ1-1; v_gene: TRBV7-9
CDR3nt: TGCAGTGTTAACCCGTCCGGGGCCCCCTACCGGGAGCAGTTCTTC; CDR3aa: CSVNPSGAPYREQFF; d_gene: .; abundance: few; j_gene: TRBJ2-1; v_gene: TRBV20-1
CDR3nt: TGCGCCAGCAGCTTGAGGGACAGGGGAGGAGAGACCCAGTACTTC; CDR3aa: CASSLRDRGGETQYF; d_gene: TRBD1; abundance: .; j_gene: TRBJ2-5; v_gene: TRBV5-1
CDR3nt: TGTGCCAGCTCACAAACCTACACAGATACGCAGTATTTT; CDR3aa: CASSQTYTDTQYF; d_gene: .; abundance: many; j_gene: TRBJ2-3; v_gene: TRBV18
CDR3nt: TGTGCCAGCAGTAACGGACTAGCCACCAATGAGCAGTTCTTC; CDR3aa: CASSNGLATNEQFF; d_gene: TRBD2; abundance: .; j_gene: TRBJ2-1; v_gene: TRBV6-5
CDR3nt: TGTGCCAGCAGGCTTAGCGGGGGGCCTCTCCGCGAGCAGTACTTC; CDR3aa: CASRLSGGPLREQYF; d_gene: TRBD2; abundance: .; j_gene: TRBJ2-7; v_gene: TRBV12-3/TRBV12-4
CDR3nt: TGTGCCAGCAGCTTAGGTCGGGGAGGAGAGACCCAGTACTTC; CDR3aa: CASSLGRGGETQYF; d_gene: .; abundance: many; j_gene: TRBJ2-5; v_gene: TRBV5-5
CDR3nt: TGTGCCAGCAGCCGGGGGGCTCCCGCCTACGAGCAGTACTTC; CDR3aa: CASSRGAPAYEQYF; d_gene: .; abundance: .; j_gene: TRBJ2-7; v_gene: TRBV3-1
CDR3nt: TGTGCCAGCAGCTTTGGGCAGGGGATTCAAGAGACCCAGTACTTC; CDR3aa: CASSFGQGIQETQYF; d_gene: .; abundance: many; j_gene: TRBJ2-5; v_gene: TRBV7-9
CDR3nt: TGTGCCACCAGTGACAGACTAGCGGGAGATCTAGATACGCAGTATTTT; CDR3aa: CATSDRLAGDLDTQYF; d_gene: TRBD2; abundance: few; j_gene: TRBJ2-3; v_gene: TRBV24-1
CDR3nt: TGTGCCAGTAGTCGGCGACCACGGCAGGGTGTTCCCTACGAGCAGTACTTC; CDR3aa: CASSRRPRQGVPYEQYF; d_gene: .; abundance: few; j_gene: TRBJ2-7; v_gene: TRBV19
CDR3nt: TGTGCCAGCAGCCAAGTTTCCGAGCAGTACTTC; CDR3aa: CASSQVSEQYF; d_gene: .; abundance: .; j_gene: TRBJ2-7; v_gene: TRBV3-1
CDR3nt: TGTGCCAGCAGCTGGGGACTCCCTGGTAAAGGCACTGAAGCTTTCTTT; CDR3aa: CASSWGLPGKGTEAFF; d_gene: .; abundance: few; j_gene: TRBJ1-1; v_gene: TRBV12-3/TRBV12-4
CDR3nt: TGTGCCAGCAGTTACGGGAGAGGGAGCTACGAGCAGTACTTC; CDR3aa: CASSYGRGSYEQYF; d_gene: .; abundance: few; j_gene: TRBJ2-7; v_gene: TRBV6-6
CDR3nt: TGTGCCAGCTCCGATCTAGCGCCGAACACCGGGGAGCTGTTTTTT; CDR3aa: CASSDLAPNTGELFF; d_gene: .; abundance: few; j_gene: TRBJ2-2; v_gene: TRBV18
CDR3nt: TGCGCCAGCAGCTTGTTTGCGGGAGCCGATACGCAGTATTTT; CDR3aa: CASSLFAGADTQYF; d_gene: TRBD2; abundance: many; j_gene: TRBJ2-3; v_gene: TRBV5-1
CDR3nt: TGTGCCAGCAGTGAGGTTACTAGCCTTAACAATGAGCAGTTCTTC; CDR3aa: CASSEVTSLNNEQFF; d_gene: .; abundance: few; j_gene: TRBJ2-1; v_gene: TRBV25-1
CDR3nt: TGTGCCAGCTCACCAGGGACAGGCATCAATCAGCCCCAGCATTTT; CDR3aa: CASSPGTGINQPQHF; d_gene: TRBD1; abundance: few; j_gene: TRBJ1-5; v_gene: TRBV18
CDR3nt: TGTGCCAGCAGAAGAGGGGGCGAACAGGCAGCTTTCTTT; CDR3aa: CASRRGGEQAAFF; d_gene: TRBD1; abundance: .; j_gene: TRBJ1-1; v_gene: TRBV25-1
CDR3nt: TGTGCCAGCAGTGAAAGGACGGCCTATGGCTACACCTTC; CDR3aa: CASSERTAYGYTF; d_gene: .; abundance: few; j_gene: TRBJ1-2; v_gene: TRBV2
CDR3nt: TGTGCCAGCAGCTCGACAGGGGGCCAGGATACGCAGTATTTT; CDR3aa: CASSSTGGQDTQYF; d_gene: TRBD1; abundance: many; j_gene: TRBJ2-3; v_gene: TRBV7-6
CDR3nt: TGTGCCAGCTCACCACCGAGCAGGGCGGGAACTGAAGCTTTCTTT; CDR3aa: CASSPPSRAGTEAFF; d_gene: .; abundance: few; j_gene: TRBJ1-1; v_gene: TRBV18
CDR3nt: TGCGCCAGCGCTGATGGGGTGGCAGGGAGCTCCTACGAGCAGTACTTC; CDR3aa: CASADGVAGSSYEQYF; d_gene: .; abundance: .; j_gene: TRBJ2-7; v_gene: TRBV4-3
CDR3nt: TGTGCCAGCAGCTCTAGGGGGGTCAGAGACTCGGGCACTGAAGCTTTCTTT; CDR3aa: CASSSRGVRDSGTEAFF; d_gene: .; abundance: .; j_gene: TRBJ1-1; v_gene: TRBV7-8
CDR3nt: TGTGCCAGCAGACGGGTCCAACCGGGGGAGCTGTTTTTT; CDR3aa: CASRRVQPGELFF; d_gene: .; abundance: many; j_gene: TRBJ2-2; v_gene: TRBV7-9
CDR3nt: TGCGCCAGCAGCACACAGGGAGCTGGGGCCAACGTCCTGACTTTC; CDR3aa: CASSTQGAGANVLTF; d_gene: .; abundance: .; j_gene: TRBJ2-6; v_gene: TRBV5-1
CDR3nt: TGCGCCAGCAGCTTGGTAAGGGAGTCCGAGCAGTACTTC; CDR3aa: CASSLVRESEQYF; d_gene: .; abundance: .; j_gene: TRBJ2-7; v_gene: TRBV5-1
CDR3nt: TGCGCCAGCAGCATGGGACAGGGGGCATCTAACGAGCAGTACTTC; CDR3aa: CASSMGQGASNEQYF; d_gene: TRBD1; abundance: many; j_gene: TRBJ2-7; v_gene: TRBV5-1